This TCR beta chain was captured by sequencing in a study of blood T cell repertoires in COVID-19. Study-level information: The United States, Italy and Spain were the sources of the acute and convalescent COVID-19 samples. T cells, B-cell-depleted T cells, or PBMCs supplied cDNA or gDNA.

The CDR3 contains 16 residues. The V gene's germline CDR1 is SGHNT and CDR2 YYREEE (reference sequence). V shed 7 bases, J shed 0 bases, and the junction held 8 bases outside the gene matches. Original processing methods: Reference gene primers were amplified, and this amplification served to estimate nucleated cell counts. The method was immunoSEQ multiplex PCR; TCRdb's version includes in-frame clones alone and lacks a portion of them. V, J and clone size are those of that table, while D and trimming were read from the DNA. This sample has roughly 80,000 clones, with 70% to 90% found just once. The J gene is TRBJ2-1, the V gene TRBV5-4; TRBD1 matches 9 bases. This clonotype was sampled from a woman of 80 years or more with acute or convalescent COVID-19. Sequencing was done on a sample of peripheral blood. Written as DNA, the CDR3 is TGTGCCAGCGCCGGAACAGGGGGCCTCTCCTACAATGAGCAGTTCTTC. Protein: CASAGTGGLSYNEQFF.